This T cell receptor beta chain originates from a study of cytomegalovirus exposure and HLA in healthy donors. Findings and caveats of the study: Later analysis identified a missense DCLRE1C variant that was linked to TCR beta V- and J-gene trimming.

Concerning this clone itself: Its antigen is currently unknown.

The PCR was carried out with 60 Vbeta primers and 13 Jbeta primers. Sequenced by immunoSEQ multiplex PCR; TCRdb stores in-frame clones only, minus some. The profile covers about 200,000 clones, with more than 80% appearing a single time and about 3.1% taken by the ten largest. The TCR comes from a man aged 25-45 years in good health and CMV-seronegative. The sample consisted of PBMCs.

The CDR3 nucleotides are TGTGCCAGCAGCTTAGCTCACAGGGCCAACTACGAGCAGTACTTC. Its protein product is CASSLAHRANYEQYF. The chain uses TRBV7-2 and TRBJ2-7; D possibly corresponds to TRBD1 (6 bases). The CDR3 totals 15 residues. V lost 0 bases and J 3 bases, leaving 12 bases between the germline ends. Germline values: CDR1 SGHTA, CDR2 FQGNSA.